This entry lists 2 T cell receptor beta chains sequenced from one sample in a study of blood T cell repertoires in COVID-19. Produced via immunoSEQ multiplex PCR; TCRdb's table is partial and in-frame only. The data hold approximately 52,000 clones, with around 93% observed a single time. Source material: peripheral blood. Every receptor here comes from a man over 45 with acute or convalescent COVID-19.

The rearrangement uses TRBV5-1 and TRBJ2-5; the match to TRBD1 covers 8 bases. Germline values: CDR1 SGHRS, CDR2 YFSETQ. This CDR3 region has 14 residues. V gave up 0 bases and J gave up 5 bases; unmatched junction bases: 3. DNA for the CDR3: TGCGCCAGCAGCTTGGGGGACAGGTCGGAGACCCAGTACTTC. Its protein product is CASSLGDRSETQYF.

The chain carries TRBV9 and TRBJ1-2; TRBD1 matches at 11 bases. This CDR3 is built from 16 residues. In germline, CDR1 is SGDLS, CDR2 YYNGEE. V lost 3 bases, J lost 5 bases, and 9 bases stayed unmatched. The CDR3 bases are TGTGCCAGCAGCGCACAGGGGGGACAGGGGGTTTATGGCTACACCTTC. It is translated as CASSAQGGQGVYGYTF.